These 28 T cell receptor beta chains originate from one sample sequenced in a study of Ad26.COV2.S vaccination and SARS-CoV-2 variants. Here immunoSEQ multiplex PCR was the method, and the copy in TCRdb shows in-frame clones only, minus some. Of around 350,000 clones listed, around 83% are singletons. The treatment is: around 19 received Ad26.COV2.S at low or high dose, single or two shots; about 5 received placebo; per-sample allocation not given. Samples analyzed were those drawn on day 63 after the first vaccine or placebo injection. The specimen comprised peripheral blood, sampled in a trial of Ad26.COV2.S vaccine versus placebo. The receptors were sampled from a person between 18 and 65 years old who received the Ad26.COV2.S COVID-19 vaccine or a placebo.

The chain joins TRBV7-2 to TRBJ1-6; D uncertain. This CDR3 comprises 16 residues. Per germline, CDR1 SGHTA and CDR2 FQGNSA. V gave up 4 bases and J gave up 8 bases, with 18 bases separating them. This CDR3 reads CASSSPAGFLYSPLHF. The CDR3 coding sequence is TGTGCCAGCAGCTCGCCCGCGGGGTTTCTTTATTCACCCCTCCACTTT.

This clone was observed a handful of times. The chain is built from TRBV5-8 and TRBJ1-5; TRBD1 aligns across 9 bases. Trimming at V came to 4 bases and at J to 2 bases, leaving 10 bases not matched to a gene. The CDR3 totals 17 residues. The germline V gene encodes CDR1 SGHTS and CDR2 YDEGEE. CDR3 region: CASSLGTGYGGNQPQHF. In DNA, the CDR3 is TGTGCCAGCAGCCTAGGGACAGGGTATGGCGGCAATCAGCCCCAGCATTTT.

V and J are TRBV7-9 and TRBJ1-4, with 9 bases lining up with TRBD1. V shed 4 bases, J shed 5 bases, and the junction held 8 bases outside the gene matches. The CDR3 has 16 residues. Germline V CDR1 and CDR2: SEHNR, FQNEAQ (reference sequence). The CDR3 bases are TGTGCCAGCAGCTCTGCGACAGGGGGAGGGAATGAAAAACTGTTTTTT. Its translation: CASSSATGGGNEKLFF.

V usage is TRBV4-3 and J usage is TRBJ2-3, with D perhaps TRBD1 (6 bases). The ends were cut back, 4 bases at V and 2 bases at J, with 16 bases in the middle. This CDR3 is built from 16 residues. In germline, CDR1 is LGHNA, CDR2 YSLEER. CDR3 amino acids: CASSPQGGGATDTQYF. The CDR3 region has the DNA TGCGCCAGCAGCCCTCAAGGGGGTGGAGCCACAGATACGCAGTATTTT.

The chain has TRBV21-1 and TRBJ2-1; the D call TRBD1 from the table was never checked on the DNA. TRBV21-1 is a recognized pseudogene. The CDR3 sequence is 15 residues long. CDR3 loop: CASSVLRGAYNEQFF. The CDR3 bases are TGTGCCAGCAGCGTCCTCAGGGGGGCCTACAATGAGCAGTTCTTC.

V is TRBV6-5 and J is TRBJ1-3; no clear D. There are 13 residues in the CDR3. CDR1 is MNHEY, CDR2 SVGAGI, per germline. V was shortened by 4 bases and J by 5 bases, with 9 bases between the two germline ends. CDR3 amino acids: CASSLNGRNTIYF. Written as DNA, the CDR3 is TGTGCCAGCAGTTTGAATGGGCGAAACACCATATATTTT.

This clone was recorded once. CDR3 amino acids: CASSSRTSGPYEQYF. The DNA for the CDR3 is TGTGCCAGCAGCTCCCGAACCAGCGGACCTTACGAGCAGTACTTC. The chain is built from TRBV7-8 and TRBJ2-7; possible D gene TRBD2, 5 bases. CDR1 is SGHVS and CDR2 is FQNEAQ in the germline V gene. The CDR3 spans 15 residues. Trimming took off 4 bases at V and 4 bases at J, with 17 bases between the two ends. Supplemented by reference TRBV7-8 and TRBJ2-7, the full variable domain reads GAGVSQSPRYKVAKRGQDVALRCDPISGHVSLFWYQQALGQGPEFLTYFQNEAQLDKSGLPSDRFFAERPEGSVSTLKIQRTQQEDSAVYLCASSSRTSGPYEQYFGPGTRLTVT.

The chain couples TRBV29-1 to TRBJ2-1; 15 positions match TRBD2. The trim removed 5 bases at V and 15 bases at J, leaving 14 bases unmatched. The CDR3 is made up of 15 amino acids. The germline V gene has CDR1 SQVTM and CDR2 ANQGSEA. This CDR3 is CSVRSRTSGRARTFF. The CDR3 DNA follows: TGCAGCGTTAGGTCCCGGACTAGCGGGAGGGCTCGGACGTTCTTC.

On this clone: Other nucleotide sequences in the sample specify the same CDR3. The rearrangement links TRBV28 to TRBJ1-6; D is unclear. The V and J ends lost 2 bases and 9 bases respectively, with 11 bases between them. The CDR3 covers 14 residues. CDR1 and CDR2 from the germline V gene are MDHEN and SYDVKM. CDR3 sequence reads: CASSLGPLGSPLHF. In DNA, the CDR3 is TGTGCCAGCAGTTTAGGTCCCTTGGGTTCACCCCTCCACTTT.

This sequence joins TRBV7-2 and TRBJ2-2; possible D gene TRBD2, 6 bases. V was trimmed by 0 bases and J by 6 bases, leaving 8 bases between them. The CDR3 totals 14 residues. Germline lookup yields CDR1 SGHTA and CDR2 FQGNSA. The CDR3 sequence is CASSLAGGAGELFF. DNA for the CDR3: TGTGCCAGCAGCTTAGCGGGGGGTGCCGGGGAGCTGTTTTTT.

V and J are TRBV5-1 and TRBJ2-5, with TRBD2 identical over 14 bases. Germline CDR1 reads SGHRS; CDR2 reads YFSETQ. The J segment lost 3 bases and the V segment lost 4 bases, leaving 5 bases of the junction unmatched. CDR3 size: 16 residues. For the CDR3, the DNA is TGCGCCAGCAGCCCAGGACTAGCGGGGGGTGAAGAGACCCAGTACTTC. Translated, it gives CASSPGLAGGEETQYF.

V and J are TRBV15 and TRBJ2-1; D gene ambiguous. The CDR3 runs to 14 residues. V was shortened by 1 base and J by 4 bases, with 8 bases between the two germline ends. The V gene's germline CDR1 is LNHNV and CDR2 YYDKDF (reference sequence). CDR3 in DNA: TGTGCCACCAGCAGAGCCGGCGGATACAATGAGCAGTTCTTC. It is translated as CATSRAGGYNEQFF.

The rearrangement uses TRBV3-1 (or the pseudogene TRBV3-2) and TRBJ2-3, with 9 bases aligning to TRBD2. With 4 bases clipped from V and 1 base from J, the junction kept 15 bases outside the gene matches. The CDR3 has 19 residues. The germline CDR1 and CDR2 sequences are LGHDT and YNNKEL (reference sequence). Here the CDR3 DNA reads TGTGCCAGCAGCCCTTCCTCGGGCGGGAGGGATCTGGGCACAGATACGCAGTATTTT. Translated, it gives CASSPSSGGRDLGTDTQYF.

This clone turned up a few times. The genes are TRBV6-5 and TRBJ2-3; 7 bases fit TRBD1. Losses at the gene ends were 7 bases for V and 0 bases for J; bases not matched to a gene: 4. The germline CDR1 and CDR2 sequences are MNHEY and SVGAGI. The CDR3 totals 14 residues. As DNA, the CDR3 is TGTGCCAGCACTTCGACAGGGAGCACAGATACGCAGTATTTT. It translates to CASTSTGSTDTQYF.

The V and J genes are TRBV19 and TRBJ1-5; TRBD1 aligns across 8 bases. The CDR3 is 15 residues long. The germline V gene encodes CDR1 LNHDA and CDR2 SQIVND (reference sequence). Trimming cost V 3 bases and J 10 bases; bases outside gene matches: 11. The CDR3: CASSIHGQGVGPQHF. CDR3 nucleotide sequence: TGTGCCAGTAGTATTCATGGACAGGGAGTGGGCCCCCAGCATTTT.

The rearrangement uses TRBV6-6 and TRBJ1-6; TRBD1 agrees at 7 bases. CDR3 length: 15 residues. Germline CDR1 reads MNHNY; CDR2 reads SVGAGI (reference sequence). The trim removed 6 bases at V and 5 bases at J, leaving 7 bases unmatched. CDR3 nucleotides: TGTGCCAGCAGCCCCACGACAGGGAATAATTCACCCCTCCACTTT. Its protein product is CASSPTTGNNSPLHF.

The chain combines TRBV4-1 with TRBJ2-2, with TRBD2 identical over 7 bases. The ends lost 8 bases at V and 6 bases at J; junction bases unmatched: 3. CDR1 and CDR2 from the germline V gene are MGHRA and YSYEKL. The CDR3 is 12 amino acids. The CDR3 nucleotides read TGCGCCAGCTTCGGGGGGTCCGGGGAGCTGTTTTTT. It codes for CASFGGSGELFF.

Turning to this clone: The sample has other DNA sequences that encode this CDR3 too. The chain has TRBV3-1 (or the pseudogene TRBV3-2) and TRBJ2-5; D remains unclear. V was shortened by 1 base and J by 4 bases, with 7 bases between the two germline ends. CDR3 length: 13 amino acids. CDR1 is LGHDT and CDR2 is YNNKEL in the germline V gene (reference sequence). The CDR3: CASSQGWGETQYF. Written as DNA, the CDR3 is TGTGCCAGCAGCCAAGGTTGGGGAGAGACCCAGTACTTC.

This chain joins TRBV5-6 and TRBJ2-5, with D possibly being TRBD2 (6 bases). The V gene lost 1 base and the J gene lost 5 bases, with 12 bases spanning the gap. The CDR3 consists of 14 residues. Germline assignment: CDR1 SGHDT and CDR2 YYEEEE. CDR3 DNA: TGTGCCAGCAGCTTGTGGGGAGGAGTGGAGACCCAGTACTTC. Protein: CASSLWGGVETQYF.

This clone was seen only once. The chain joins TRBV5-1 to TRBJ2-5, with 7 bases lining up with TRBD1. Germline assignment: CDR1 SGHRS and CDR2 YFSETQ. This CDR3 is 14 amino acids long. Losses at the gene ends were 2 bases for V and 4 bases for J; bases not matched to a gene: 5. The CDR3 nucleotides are TGCGCCAGCAGCTTCACAGGGGTGGGAGAGACCCAGTACTTC. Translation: CASSFTGVGETQYF.

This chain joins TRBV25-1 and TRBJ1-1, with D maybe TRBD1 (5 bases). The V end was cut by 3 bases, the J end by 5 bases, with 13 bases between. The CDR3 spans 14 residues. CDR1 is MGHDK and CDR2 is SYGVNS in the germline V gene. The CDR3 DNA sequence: TGTGCCAGCAGTGAGGGGGGATGGGGGACTGAAGCTTTCTTT. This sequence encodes CASSEGGWGTEAFF.

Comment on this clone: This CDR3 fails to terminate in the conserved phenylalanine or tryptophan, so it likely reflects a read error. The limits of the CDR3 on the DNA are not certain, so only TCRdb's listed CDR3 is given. The CDR3 is CASSYHSKPLKGRS. The rearrangement uses TRBV6-5 and TRBJ2-7. Termini included, the CDR3 measures 14 amino acids. Germline CDR1 reads MNHEY; CDR2 reads SVGAGI.

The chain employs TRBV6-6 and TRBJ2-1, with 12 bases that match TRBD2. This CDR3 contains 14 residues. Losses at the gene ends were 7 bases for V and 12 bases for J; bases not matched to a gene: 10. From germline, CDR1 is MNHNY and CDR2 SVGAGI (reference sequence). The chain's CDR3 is CASTVLAGGVGQFF. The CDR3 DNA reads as TGTGCCAGCACCGTACTAGCGGGAGGTGTAGGGCAGTTCTTC.

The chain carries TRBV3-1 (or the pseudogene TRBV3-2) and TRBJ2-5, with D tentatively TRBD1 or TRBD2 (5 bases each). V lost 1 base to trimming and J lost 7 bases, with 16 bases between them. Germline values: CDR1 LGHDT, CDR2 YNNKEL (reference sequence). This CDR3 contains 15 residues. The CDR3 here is CASSQVGSGTPTQYF. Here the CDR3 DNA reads TGTGCCAGCAGCCAAGTCGGATCCGGGACCCCGACCCAGTACTTC.

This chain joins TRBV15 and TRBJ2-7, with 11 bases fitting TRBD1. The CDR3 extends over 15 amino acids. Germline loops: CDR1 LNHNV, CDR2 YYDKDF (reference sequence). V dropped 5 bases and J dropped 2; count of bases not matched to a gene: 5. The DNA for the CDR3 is TGTGCCACCAGCCTAGGGACAGGGGGGACCTACGAGCAGTACTTC. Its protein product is CATSLGTGGTYEQYF.

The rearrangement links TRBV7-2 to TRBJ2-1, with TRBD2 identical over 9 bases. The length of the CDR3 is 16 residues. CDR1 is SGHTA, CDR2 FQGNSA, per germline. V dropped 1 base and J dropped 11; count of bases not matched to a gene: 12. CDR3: CASSLVLLRLAGKQFF. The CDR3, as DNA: TGTGCCAGCAGCTTAGTCCTTTTGCGGCTAGCGGGAAAGCAGTTCTTC. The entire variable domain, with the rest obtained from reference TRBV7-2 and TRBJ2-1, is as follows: GAGVSQSPSNKVTEKGKDVELRCDPISGHTALYWYRQSLGQGLEFLIYFQGNSAPDKSGLPSDRFSAERTGGSVSTLTIQRTQQEDSAVYLCASSLVLLRLAGKQFFGPGTRLTVL.

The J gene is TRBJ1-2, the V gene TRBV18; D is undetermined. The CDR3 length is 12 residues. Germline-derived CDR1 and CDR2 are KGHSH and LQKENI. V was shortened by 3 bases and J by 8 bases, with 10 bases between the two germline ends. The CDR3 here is CASSPLMGGYTF. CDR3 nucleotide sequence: TGTGCCAGCTCACCCTTGATGGGAGGCTACACCTTC.

The CDR3 here is CASSETRTAMNTEAFF. The CDR3, as DNA: TGTGCCAGCAGTGAGACCCGGACAGCCATGAACACTGAAGCTTTCTTT. The chain uses TRBV11-2 and TRBJ1-1; D is perhaps TRBD1 (6 bases). Trimming took off 6 bases at V and 0 bases at J, with 17 bases between the two ends. The CDR3 sequence is 16 residues long. In germline, CDR1 is SGHAT, CDR2 FQNNGV.